Below are 3 T cell receptor beta chains sequenced from a single sample in a study of blood T cells in healthy people across ages. Combining a sample-barcoded 5' primer with a J-beta primer mix, a second PCR ran for about 7 to 11 cycles. TCRdb ran MiXCR on the 5' RACE reads and lists one entry per CDR3 protein. The sample holds over 1.5 million distinct CDR3 sequences; about 49% are singletons and the top ten take approximately 2%. The specimen sequenced was blood. The receptor source for this set is a woman aged 40 to 49 in good health.

This rearrangement joins TRBV19 to TRBJ2-7; 9 positions match TRBD1. Germline CDR1 reads LNHDA; CDR2 reads SQIVND (reference sequence). V lost 7 bases to trimming and J lost 1 base; unmatched junction nucleotides: 8. The CDR3 is 15 residues long. The CDR3 DNA sequence: TGTGCCAGTACCTCTGGGACAGGGCCTTCCTACGAGCAGTACTTC. Residues: CASTSGTGPSYEQYF.

This clonotype turned up a few times. The V gene is TRBV6-4, the J gene TRBJ2-3; D unclear. This CDR3 contains 12 residues. V lost 1 base, J lost 6 bases, and 5 bases lay in between. The V gene's germline CDR1 is MRHNA and CDR2 SNTAGT. This CDR3 is CASSDWKDTQYF. DNA for the CDR3: TGTGCCAGCAGTGACTGGAAGGATACGCAGTATTTT.

The gene calls are TRBV20-1 and TRBJ2-3, with D tentatively TRBD2 (7 bases). This CDR3 spans 17 amino acids. CDR1 is DFQATT, CDR2 SNEGSKA, per germline (reference sequence). With 3 bases removed from V and 0 bases from J, the gap between germline ends came to 19 bases. CDR3 in amino acids: CSASRALGGGSTDTQYF. The CDR3 DNA follows: TGCAGTGCTAGTCGTGCTTTAGGGGGGGGGAGCACAGATACGCAGTATTTT.